A selection of T cell receptor beta chains follows, all from one sample in a study of blood T cell repertoires in COVID-19. The method was immunoSEQ multiplex PCR; TCRdb's version includes in-frame clones alone and lacks a portion of them. Here the sample spans 200,000 to 250,000 clones, around 84% being singletons. Sequencing was done on a sample of peripheral blood. Receptor source: a woman under 30 with acute or convalescent COVID-19. Each CDR3 is given with its conserved first and last residue. D genes are given only for firm matches. For some rows the clone size is stated as once, few or many, or as a class when expanded; others skip it.

J gene: TRBJ1-6; V gene: TRBV13; clone size: few; D gene: TRBD1; CDR3 protein: CASSFRTGGSPLHF; CDR3 DNA: TGTGCCAGCAGCTTCCGGACAGGGGGTTCACCCCTCCACTTT
J gene: TRBJ1-3; V gene: TRBV18; clone size: NA; D gene: NA; CDR3 protein: CASSPDGQYSGNTIYF; CDR3 DNA: TGTGCCAGCTCACCCGACGGACAGTACTCTGGAAACACCATATATTTT
J gene: TRBJ2-2; V gene: TRBV5-1; clone size: NA; D gene: NA; CDR3 protein: CASSPHSGGGELFF; CDR3 DNA: TGCGCCAGCAGCCCCCACAGCGGTGGGGGGGAGCTGTTTTTT
J gene: TRBJ2-1; V gene: TRBV25-1; clone size: few; D gene: NA; CDR3 protein: CASSELDNREQFF; CDR3 DNA: TGTGCCAGCAGTGAGCTGGACAATCGAGAGCAGTTCTTC
J gene: TRBJ2-2; V gene: TRBV10-3; clone size: NA; D gene: TRBD2; CDR3 protein: CAIGGLASAGELFF; CDR3 DNA: TGTGCCATCGGCGGACTAGCGTCAGCCGGGGAGCTGTTTTTT
J gene: TRBJ2-7; V gene: TRBV27; clone size: once; D gene: NA; CDR3 protein: CASSSRDISYEQYF; CDR3 DNA: TGTGCCAGCAGTTCCCGGGACATTTCCTACGAGCAGTACTTC
J gene: TRBJ2-1; V gene: TRBV19; clone size: many; D gene: TRBD2; CDR3 protein: CASSTPGTSGRDEQFF; CDR3 DNA: TGTGCCAGTAGTACTCCCGGGACTAGCGGGAGAGATGAGCAGTTCTTC
J gene: TRBJ2-7; V gene: TRBV29-1; clone size: once; D gene: TRBD2; CDR3 protein: CSVEGERERGYEQYF; CDR3 DNA: TGCAGCGTTGAGGGGGAGCGGGAGAGGGGCTACGAGCAGTACTTC
J gene: TRBJ1-1; V gene: TRBV5-4; clone size: NA; D gene: NA; CDR3 protein: CASSLSGARTEAFF; CDR3 DNA: TGTGCCAGCAGCTTGTCAGGGGCTCGCACTGAAGCTTTCTTT
J gene: TRBJ2-3; V gene: TRBV7-9; clone size: once; D gene: NA; CDR3 protein: CASSLAIRGSSTDTQYF; CDR3 DNA: TGTGCCAGCAGCTTAGCGATACGGGGGTCTAGCACAGATACGCAGTATTTT
J gene: TRBJ1-6; V gene: TRBV9; clone size: NA; D gene: NA; CDR3 protein: CASSAPGQGDSPLHF; CDR3 DNA: TGTGCCAGCAGCGCCCCCGGCCAGGGCGATTCACCCCTCCACTTT
J gene: TRBJ2-3; V gene: TRBV3-1/TRBV3-2; clone size: once; D gene: TRBD2; CDR3 protein: CASSQIPSGSSTQYF; CDR3 DNA: TGTGCCAGCAGCCAAATTCCTAGCGGGAGTTCAACGCAGTATTTT
J gene: TRBJ2-5; V gene: TRBV11-2; clone size: NA; D gene: NA; CDR3 protein: CASSPRQGGQETQYF; CDR3 DNA: TGTGCCAGCAGCCCAAGACAGGGAGGACAAGAGACCCAGTACTTC
J gene: TRBJ1-5; V gene: TRBV7-2; clone size: NA; D gene: NA; CDR3 protein: CASSLARDQPQHF; CDR3 DNA: TGTGCCAGCAGCTTAGCTCGGGATCAGCCCCAGCATTTT
J gene: TRBJ2-1; V gene: TRBV7-8; clone size: few; D gene: NA; CDR3 protein: CASSPQGAGSGEQFF; CDR3 DNA: TGTGCCAGCAGCCCTCAAGGGGCAGGTTCTGGTGAGCAGTTCTTC
J gene: TRBJ2-3; V gene: TRBV6-2/TRBV6-3; clone size: NA; D gene: NA; CDR3 protein: CASSYAVTNTDTQYF; CDR3 DNA: TGTGCCAGCAGTTACGCGGTAACCAACACAGATACGCAGTATTTT
J gene: TRBJ2-3; V gene: TRBV19; clone size: many; D gene: TRBD2; CDR3 protein: CASSGLAGGEDTQYF; CDR3 DNA: TGTGCCAGTAGTGGACTAGCGGGAGGTGAAGATACGCAGTATTTT
J gene: TRBJ1-1; V gene: TRBV5-6; clone size: NA; D gene: NA; CDR3 protein: CASSLDRDTEAFF; CDR3 DNA: TGTGCCAGCAGCTTGGACAGAGACACTGAAGCTTTCTTT
J gene: TRBJ1-3; V gene: TRBV7-9; clone size: NA; D gene: NA; CDR3 protein: CASSLALPGSGNTIYF; CDR3 DNA: TGTGCCAGCAGCTTAGCCCTCCCAGGCTCTGGAAACACCATATATTTT
J gene: TRBJ2-1; V gene: TRBV28; clone size: once; D gene: TRBD2; CDR3 protein: CASQVSGSVSYNEQFF; CDR3 DNA: TGTGCCAGCCAAGTTAGCGGGAGTGTATCCTACAATGAGCAGTTCTTC
J gene: TRBJ2-5; V gene: TRBV15; clone size: NA; D gene: NA; CDR3 protein: CATTTDGTSRETQYF; CDR3 DNA: TGTGCCACCACCACGGACGGGACATCCCGGGAGACCCAGTACTTC
J gene: TRBJ1-2; V gene: TRBV29-1; clone size: NA; D gene: TRBD1; CDR3 protein: CSVEETGVYGYTF; CDR3 DNA: TGCAGCGTTGAAGAGACAGGGGTGTATGGCTACACCTTC
J gene: TRBJ1-1; V gene: TRBV15; clone size: NA; D gene: NA; CDR3 protein: CATSYLGVGNTEAFF; CDR3 DNA: TGTGCCACCAGTTACCTGGGCGTAGGAAACACTGAAGCTTTCTTT
J gene: TRBJ2-1; V gene: TRBV28; clone size: NA; D gene: TRBD1; CDR3 protein: CASTLSTGTANNEQFF; CDR3 DNA: TGTGCCAGCACCCTGTCAACCGGGACAGCAAACAATGAGCAGTTCTTC
J gene: TRBJ2-7; V gene: TRBV10-2; clone size: NA; D gene: TRBD1; CDR3 protein: CASSEPGQGLYEQYF; CDR3 DNA: TGCGCCAGCAGTGAGCCGGGACAGGGGCTGTACGAGCAGTACTTC
J gene: TRBJ1-4; V gene: TRBV2; clone size: once; D gene: TRBD1; CDR3 protein: CASRGPGTVAEKLFF; CDR3 DNA: TGTGCCAGCAGGGGGCCAGGGACAGTGGCAGAAAAACTGTTTTTT
J gene: TRBJ2-3; V gene: TRBV19; clone size: NA; D gene: NA; CDR3 protein: CASSGSGTDTQYF; CDR3 DNA: TGTGCCAGTAGCGGGAGCGGGACAGATACGCAGTATTTT
J gene: TRBJ1-6; V gene: TRBV3-1/TRBV3-2; clone size: NA; D gene: TRBD1; CDR3 protein: CASSQAGGLSPLHF; CDR3 DNA: TGTGCCAGCAGCCAAGCAGGGGGGCTATCGCCCCTCCACTTT
J gene: TRBJ1-5; V gene: TRBV27; clone size: NA; D gene: NA; CDR3 protein: CASSRGDGNQPQHF; CDR3 DNA: TGTGCCAGCAGTCGGGGGGATGGCAATCAGCCCCAGCATTTT
J gene: TRBJ2-7; V gene: TRBV28; clone size: NA; D gene: TRBD2; CDR3 protein: CASRSGTSPFEQYF; CDR3 DNA: TGTGCCAGCAGGTCCGGGACTAGCCCATTCGAGCAGTACTTC
J gene: TRBJ2-2; V gene: TRBV4-2; clone size: NA; D gene: TRBD2; CDR3 protein: CASSQASGIETGELFF; CDR3 DNA: TGTGCCAGCAGCCAAGCTAGCGGGATTGAGACCGGGGAGCTGTTTTTT
J gene: TRBJ2-7; V gene: TRBV6-5; clone size: NA; D gene: NA; CDR3 protein: CASSYSPAGALGEQYF; CDR3 DNA: TGTGCCAGCAGTTACAGCCCTGCGGGGGCTTTAGGAGAGCAGTACTTC